The 11 T cell receptor beta chains listed next were all sequenced from one sample in a study of T cells in Graves' hyperthyroidism and ophthalmopathy. There were TCR beta CDR3 regions amplified from RNA transcripts. First-round RT-PCR of the TCR CDR3 relied on the HTBI primer set. One entry per CDR3 protein, called by TCRdb with MiXCR from the multiplex PCR reads. The table has 340,000 or so distinct CDR3 sequences, over 15% seen once; the top ten hold less than 65%. Sequencing was performed on blood. The origin of the receptors is a woman aged 45-60 years with Graves' hyperthyroidism.

About this clonotype itself: A much larger clonotype is one base distant, so this may be a read error. The V gene is TRBV6-5, the J gene TRBJ1-1; tentative D call: TRBD1 (5 bases). The germline V gene encodes CDR1 MNHEY and CDR2 SVGAGI. The CDR3 spans 15 residues. CDR3 nucleotide sequence: TGTGCCGGCAGTTACTCCGCAAGGGGAAATACTGAAGCTTTCTTT. Encoded protein: CAGSYSARGNTEAFF.

This clonotype was found many times. As DNA, the CDR3 is TGTGCCAGCAGCGCGGGTTCCTCTGGAAACACCATATATTTT. This translates into CASSAGSSGNTIYF. The chain uses TRBV5-5 and TRBJ1-3, with D hard to call. The CDR3 has 14 residues. V gave up 4 bases and J gave up 0 bases, with 8 bases separating them. Germline CDR1 is SGHKS and CDR2 is YYEKEE (reference sequence).

This clonotype came up many times. This rearrangement joins TRBV30 to TRBJ2-1; TRBD2 aligns across 16 bases. The length of the CDR3 is 15 residues. Germline-derived CDR1 and CDR2 are GTSNPN and SVGIG (reference sequence). V gave up 2 bases and J gave up 8 bases; unmatched junction bases: 3. The CDR3 loop reads CAWSPGLAGGDEQFF. The CDR3 DNA reads TGTGCCTGGAGTCCGGGACTAGCGGGAGGGGATGAGCAGTTCTTC.

This clonotype was observed many times. CDR3 region: CASSLGASSYNEQFF. The CDR3 region has the DNA TGTGCCAGCAGCTTAGGGGCTAGCTCCTACAATGAGCAGTTCTTC. V is TRBV11-2 and J is TRBJ2-1; D is unresolved. Germline V gene data show CDR1 as SGHAT and CDR2 as FQNNGV. The CDR3 contains 15 residues. The V end was cut by 1 base, the J end by 0 bases, with 7 bases between. The full variable domain, completed using reference TRBV11-2 and TRBJ2-1, is EAGVAQSPRYKIIEKRQSVAFWCNPISGHATLYWYQQILGQGPKLLIQFQNNGVVDDSQLPKDRFSAERLKGVDSTLKIQPAKLEDSAVYLCASSLGASSYNEQFFGPGTRLTVL.

This clonotype has at least ten counts. The CDR3 DNA reads TGTGCCAGCAGTTCCCCCGGACAGGGGGCGCGAGGCAATGAGCAGTTCTTC. Protein: CASSSPGQGARGNEQFF. The V and J genes are TRBV2 and TRBJ2-1; TRBD1 aligns across 11 bases. Per germline, CDR1 SNHLY and CDR2 FYNNEI. V was clipped by 5 bases and J by 6 bases; unmatched bases: 12. The CDR3 is made up of 17 amino acids.

This sequence joins TRBV5-6 and TRBJ2-2; D gene ambiguous. V lost 3 bases, J lost 8 bases, and 17 bases lay in between. The germline gives CDR1 SGHDT, CDR2 YYEEEE. The CDR3 is made up of 15 amino acids. Here the CDR3 DNA reads TGTGCCAGCAGCTCCGTCTTTGCTGTCAGTGGGGAGCTGTTTTTT. Protein: CASSSVFAVSGELFF.

This clonotype appeared many times. V is TRBV3-1 and J is TRBJ2-1; D call uncertain. Trimming removed 0 bases at V and 6 bases at J, with 6 bases between. The CDR3 runs 13 residues. Per germline, CDR1 LGHDT and CDR2 YNNKEL (reference sequence). CDR3 sequence: CASSQESFNEQFF. In DNA form, the CDR3 reads TGTGCCAGCAGCCAAGAAAGTTTCAATGAGCAGTTCTTC.

This clonotype was observed at least ten times. The CDR3 sequence is CSATETGRSFF. CDR3 coding DNA: TGCAGTGCTACCGAGACAGGGAGGTCTTTCTTT. The V and J genes are TRBV20-1 and TRBJ1-1; TRBD1 matches at 7 bases. V lost 4 bases to trimming and J lost 12 bases; unmatched junction nucleotides: 8. The CDR3 length is 11 residues. Germline CDR1 DFQATT, CDR2 SNEGSKA (reference sequence).

A word on this clonotype: Since a much larger clone is just one base distant, this may be a read error. The chain employs TRBV6-2 or TRBV6-3 and TRBJ2-5; the D gene is possibly TRBD2 (6 bases). V was cut by 8 bases and J by 9 bases, with 19 bases left in between. Germline V gives CDR1 MNHEY, CDR2 SVGEGT. This CDR3 contains 13 residues. In DNA, the CDR3 is TGTGCCAGCGGGGATGGGGATAGGGAGGCCCAGTACTTC. Translated: CASGDGDREAQYF.

This clonotype was counted at least ten times. The chain carries TRBV12-3 or TRBV12-4 and TRBJ1-2; tentatively, D is TRBD1 (5 bases). This CDR3 contains 14 residues. V lost 7 bases to trimming and J lost 4 bases, with 16 bases between them. CDR3 loop: CASTSPVTAYGYTF. In DNA form, the CDR3 reads TGTGCCAGCACCTCCCCCGTGACAGCCTATGGCTACACCTTC.

CDR3 coding DNA: TGTGCCAGCAGTCCGGGACAGTCAGTTTCAGTCACCTTC. Encoded protein: CASSPGQSVSVTF. This chain connects TRBV2 to TRBJ1-2; 7 positions agree with TRBD1. J gave up 13 bases and V 5 bases, and 13 bases lay outside the gene matches. This CDR3 spans 13 amino acids. Per the germline V gene, CDR1 is SNHLY and CDR2 is FYNNEI.